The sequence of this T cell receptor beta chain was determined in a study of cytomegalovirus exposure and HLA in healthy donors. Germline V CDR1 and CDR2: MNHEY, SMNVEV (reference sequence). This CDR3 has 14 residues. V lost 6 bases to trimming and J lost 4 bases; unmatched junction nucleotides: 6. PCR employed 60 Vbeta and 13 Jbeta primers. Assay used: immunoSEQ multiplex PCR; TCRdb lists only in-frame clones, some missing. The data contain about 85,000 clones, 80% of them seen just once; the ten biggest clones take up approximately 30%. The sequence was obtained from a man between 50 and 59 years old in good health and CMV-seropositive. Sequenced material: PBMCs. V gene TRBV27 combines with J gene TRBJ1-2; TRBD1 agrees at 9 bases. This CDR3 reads CASRNRGLAYGYTF. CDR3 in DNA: TGTGCCAGCAGGAACAGGGGGCTGGCCTATGGCTACACCTTC.